A selection of T cell receptor beta chains follows, all from one sample in a study of blood T cell repertoires in COVID-19. Sequencing used immunoSEQ multiplex PCR; TCRdb keeps in-frame clones, though not all of them. There are about 140,000 clones in the sample; 84% occur only once, and less than 4% lies in the top ten. Sequenced: PBMCs or T cells enriched from blood (not recorded which). These receptors were collected from a woman aged 45-59 years with acute COVID-19. Each CDR3 is given with its conserved first and last residue.

CDR3 protein | J gene | V gene
CASSLANPPNNEQFF | TRBJ2-1 | TRBV7-6
CASSIVGRAYNEQFF | TRBJ2-1 | TRBV19
CASSAPGTDTQYF | TRBJ2-3 | TRBV12-3/TRBV12-4
CASSHEATGAGNTIYF | TRBJ1-3 | TRBV4-1
CASSDADSSYNEQFF | TRBJ2-1 | TRBV6-6
CSAIYNTEAFF | TRBJ1-1 | TRBV20-1
CAWSPLGTPNYGYTF | TRBJ1-2 | TRBV30
CASSMGQGFSNSPLHF | TRBJ1-6 | TRBV7-9
CASSLGTVQETQYF | TRBJ2-5 | TRBV7-9
CASSQSGTYEQYF | TRBJ2-7 | TRBV18
CSVEGTSRHTQYF | TRBJ2-3 | TRBV29-1
CASSLHGTSGYEQYF | TRBJ2-7 | TRBV5-1
CASSPEGEWTEAFF | TRBJ1-1 | TRBV28
CASSLVSRVYEQYF | TRBJ2-7 | TRBV6-5
CASSVFLDSRDTQYF | TRBJ2-3 | TRBV9
CASSFPQGALSNTEAFF | TRBJ1-1 | TRBV28
CASSGVREETQYF | TRBJ2-5 | TRBV5-4
CASSEVGGQGMGGYTF | TRBJ1-2 | TRBV6-1
CASSLVGDREGNQPQHF | TRBJ1-5 | TRBV5-6
CASSPRTGVGLETQYF | TRBJ2-5 | TRBV19
CASSRTGVGYEQYF | TRBJ2-7 | TRBV19
CASSPAVGSGSGTDTQYF | TRBJ2-3 | TRBV11-2
CASSTQPSMAYGYTF | TRBJ1-2 | TRBV19
CASSPPSGESYNEQFF | TRBJ2-1 | TRBV18
CASSLVQRSSYNEQFF | TRBJ2-1 | TRBV5-6
CASSPVGTSGSSHEQFF | TRBJ2-1 | TRBV7-6
CASSLFSGLGGYTF | TRBJ1-2 | TRBV27
CSVEGRQGSYEQYF | TRBJ2-7 | TRBV29-1
CASSPDLRAGETQYF | TRBJ2-5 | TRBV6-2/TRBV6-3
CASSSDRDGSRTEAFF | TRBJ1-1 | TRBV7-3
CASSHPEGADTQYF | TRBJ2-3 | TRBV3-1/TRBV3-2
CASSSVGQGGGYTF | TRBJ1-2 | TRBV7-2
CASEAGQGRYTF | TRBJ1-2 | TRBV19
CASSETTGTGGLRRGYTF | TRBJ1-2 | TRBV2
CASSQDPRDRGGGMDTEAFF | TRBJ1-1 | TRBV3-1/TRBV3-2
CASSTLIFSEKLFF | TRBJ1-4 | TRBV27
CASSLSRGNQPQHF | TRBJ1-5 | TRBV27
CASSLLSGSEQFF | TRBJ2-1 | TRBV4-3
CAWSVGQGYGYTF | TRBJ1-2 | TRBV30
CASSSGQGKGETQYF | TRBJ2-5 | TRBV7-9
CASSPVIGSRTEAFF | TRBJ1-1 | TRBV7-9
CASNGGYGYTF | TRBJ1-2 | TRBV19
CASSPGLAGRGSYNEQFF | TRBJ2-1 | TRBV7-3
CASRGYRGGQPQHF | TRBJ1-5 | TRBV2
CASSQDPTSDTYNEQFF | TRBJ2-1 | TRBV3-1/TRBV3-2
CASRPGSGELFF | TRBJ2-2 | TRBV5-5
CASSQRETTYNEQFF | TRBJ2-1 | TRBV6-4
CASSQDLSGGANEQFF | TRBJ2-1 | TRBV4-2
CASSFQTGGAGTDTQYF | TRBJ2-3 | TRBV11-2
CAWRGQGEINEQYF | TRBJ2-7 | TRBV30
CAWRTRGGRGTDNQPQHF | TRBJ1-5 | TRBV30
CASSPDGASNQPQHF | TRBJ1-5 | TRBV9
CASHKDTGEKLFF | TRBJ1-4 | TRBV2
CASIVSAQTYNEQFF | TRBJ2-1 | TRBV5-6
CASSTSGNNNEQFF | TRBJ2-1 | TRBV9
CASSRTGTRTDTQYF | TRBJ2-3 | TRBV7-3
CASSSRLGTYEQYF | TRBJ2-7 | TRBV6-5
CASSSDRGPNSPLHF | TRBJ1-6 | TRBV7-9
CASNRQYTGELFF | TRBJ2-2 | TRBV2